What follows are 27 T cell receptor beta chains derived from one specimen sequenced in a study of patients and donors after allogeneic stem cell transplantation. TCRdb used MiXCR to reprocess the RT-PCR reads, holding one entry per CDR3 protein. The sample lists 160,000 or so distinct CDR3 sequences, nearly 25% occurring once. The specimen was blood, either unsorted or a sorted T cell fraction (not recorded which). The receptors stem from a human donor who was either an allogeneic HSCT recipient or a stem cell or donor lymphocyte infusion donor (not recorded which). It is not recorded whose cells these are; they may come from a transplant donor.

V and J are TRBV5-1 and TRBJ1-1; D remains unclear. This CDR3 region has 13 residues. Germline loops: CDR1 SGHRS, CDR2 YFSETQ. V lost 4 bases to trimming and J lost 1 base, with 8 bases between them. CDR3 in amino acids: CASSPDTNTEAFF. DNA for the CDR3: TGCGCCAGCAGCCCCGACACGAACACTGAAGCTTTCTTT.

This clonotype was counted many times. The J gene is TRBJ1-1, the V gene TRBV5-1; D gene ambiguous. CDR1 and CDR2 (germline): SGHRS, YFSETQ. The CDR3 totals 14 residues. V lost 8 bases and J lost 0, with 14 bases in between. The DNA for the CDR3 is TGCGCCAGTCACTCCGGAGCAATGAACACTGAAGCTTTCTTT. It yields the protein CASHSGAMNTEAFF.

The chain has TRBV9 and TRBJ2-7; D is unresolved. V shed 0 bases and J shed 3 bases, with 13 bases lying between them. The CDR3 is 15 amino acids. CDR1 and CDR2 (germline): SGDLS, YYNGEE. The CDR3 is CASSVEEATGYEQYF. The CDR3 DNA is TGTGCCAGCAGCGTAGAGGAAGCGACGGGCTACGAGCAGTACTTC.

The chain combines TRBV7-2 with TRBJ1-3; the D is unclear. Trimming cost V 3 bases and J 0 bases, with 9 bases left between them. Germline CDR1 and CDR2: SGHTA and FQGNSA. This CDR3 has 15 residues. The CDR3 sequence: CASSFDSLSGNTIYF. As DNA, the CDR3 is TGTGCCAGCAGCTTCGATAGCCTCTCTGGAAACACCATATATTTT.

The sample holds a few counts of this clonotype. The chain joins TRBV20-1 to TRBJ1-1, with TRBD1 as a possible D gene (5 bases). Germline V lookup: CDR1 DFQATT, CDR2 SNEGSKA (reference sequence). V lost 3 bases and J 4 bases, leaving 12 bases between the germline ends. The CDR3 has 13 residues. The CDR3 DNA reads TGCAGTGCTAGGGCAGGGTGGGGCACTGAAGCTTTCTTT. Residues: CSARAGWGTEAFF.

The CDR3 loop reads CSAQSGTGETYEQYF. The CDR3 nucleotides are TGCAGTGCTCAGTCTGGGACAGGGGAGACCTACGAGCAGTACTTC. The chain recombines TRBV20-1 with TRBJ2-7; 10 bases map to TRBD1. The germline CDR1 and CDR2 sequences are DFQATT and SNEGSKA (reference sequence). V lost 5 bases to trimming and J lost 2 bases; unmatched junction nucleotides: 9. The CDR3 has 15 residues.

The V and J genes are TRBV20-1 and TRBJ2-3, with a tentative D call TRBD1 (6 bases). Germline lookup yields CDR1 DFQATT and CDR2 SNEGSKA (reference sequence). The CDR3 sequence is 16 residues long. The V end lost 4 bases, the J end lost 0 bases, and 17 bases lay between the germline ends. The CDR3 region has the DNA TGCAGTGCTACAACGGGACACCCCTCAAGCACAGATACGCAGTATTTT. Its protein is CSATTGHPSSTDTQYF.

There are a few counts of this clonotype. The chain's CDR3 is CSVEDRVTGGELFF. The CDR3 DNA is TGCAGCGTTGAAGACAGGGTTACAGGCGGGGAGCTGTTTTTT. The V call is TRBV29-1, the J call TRBJ2-2, with D maybe TRBD1 (5 bases). Germline V lookup: CDR1 SQVTM, CDR2 ANQGSEA. CDR3 length: 14 amino acids. With 0 bases removed from V and 7 bases from J, the gap between germline ends came to 12 bases.

This chain connects TRBV2 to TRBJ2-2, with 7 bases matching TRBD2. CDR3 length equals 18 residues. CDR1 and CDR2 from the germline V gene are SNHLY and FYNNEI. V dropped 6 bases and J dropped 0; count of bases not matched to a gene: 13. In nucleotides, the CDR3 is TGTGCCAGCAGGAAACAACGTCTAGCGGCACCGAACACCGGGGAGCTGTTTTTT. It is translated as CASRKQRLAAPNTGELFF.

V is TRBV11-2 and J is TRBJ2-5; D unresolved. This CDR3 has 16 amino acids. Trimming took 1 base from V and 1 from J, leaving 13 bases between them. The germline V gene encodes CDR1 SGHAT and CDR2 FQNNGV. The CDR3 DNA reads TGTGCCAGCAGCTTAGGAACAGCCCTACTCCAAGAGACCCAGTACTTC. As protein: CASSLGTALLQETQYF.

This chain connects TRBV7-9 to TRBJ1-2; D is perhaps TRBD1 (5 bases). The germline gives CDR1 SEHNR, CDR2 FQNEAQ (reference sequence). V dropped 2 bases and J dropped 0 bases, with 13 bases sitting between them. This CDR3 has 16 amino acids. In DNA, the CDR3 is TGTGCCAGCAGCTTAACGGGCGGGGGTCCTAACTATGGCTACACCTTC. This codes for CASSLTGGGPNYGYTF.

V usage is TRBV5-5 and J usage is TRBJ2-1; 9 bases match TRBD1. CDR1 is SGHKS, CDR2 YYEKEE, per germline (reference sequence). Unmatched junction bases numbered 8, after V lost 1 base and J lost 9 bases. The CDR3 totals 15 residues. CDR3 region: CASSLTGGAVFEQFF. CDR3 DNA sequence: TGTGCCAGCAGCTTGACAGGGGGCGCGGTATTTGAGCAGTTCTTC.

The chain carries TRBV7-9 and TRBJ2-1, with 9 nucleotides matching TRBD1. Per germline, CDR1 SEHNR and CDR2 FQNEAQ (reference sequence). The CDR3 is 13 amino acids. In DNA form, the CDR3 reads TGTGCTGAAGGGACAGGGACCGACAATGAGCAGTTCTTC. Translating it yields CAEGTGTDNEQFF.

The CDR3 region is CASSLGPTANNEQFF. The CDR3 nucleotides read TGTGCCAGCAGCTTGGGGCCGACAGCTAACAATGAGCAGTTCTTC. The V call is TRBV7-8, the J call TRBJ2-1, with D possibly TRBD1 on 5 matching bases. V lost 3 bases, J lost 5 bases, and 14 bases lay in between. Germline CDR1 SGHVS, CDR2 FQNEAQ. CDR3 length equals 15 residues.

This clonotype occurred many times. This sequence joins TRBV14 and TRBJ1-2, with D unresolved. This CDR3 is 14 amino acids long. CDR1 is SGHDN and CDR2 is FVKESK in the germline V gene. Trimming left V 5 bases short and J 8 bases short, with 18 bases between. CDR3 sequence reads: CASSYQWVHGGYTF. For the CDR3, the DNA is TGTGCCAGCAGCTACCAGTGGGTACATGGCGGCTACACCTTC. Variable domain in full (rest from reference TRBV14 and TRBJ1-2): EAGVTQFPSHSVIEKGQTVTLRCDPISGHDNLYWYRRVMGKEIKFLLHFVKESKQDESGMPNNRFLAERTGGTYSTLKVQPAELEDSGVYFCASSYQWVHGGYTFGSGTRLTVV.

This clonotype has only a few counts. V and J are TRBV6-5 and TRBJ2-1, with D hard to call. With 4 bases removed from V and 0 bases from J, the gap between germline ends came to 13 bases. This CDR3 contains 16 residues. Per germline, CDR1 MNHEY and CDR2 SVGAGI. CDR3: CASSSTLQSSYNEQFF. The DNA of the CDR3 is TGTGCCAGCAGTTCAACCTTACAGAGCTCCTACAATGAGCAGTTCTTC.

In its sample, this clonotype was seen a few times. The chain links TRBV5-1 to TRBJ2-6; D gene ambiguous. Germline-derived CDR1 and CDR2 are SGHRS and YFSETQ. Deletions cut 0 bases from V and 4 bases from J, with 11 bases between. The CDR3 totals 16 residues. The CDR3 sequence is CASSLGQRPGANVLTF. CDR3 DNA: TGCGCCAGCAGCTTGGGACAACGACCCGGGGCCAACGTCCTGACTTTC. Full variable domain (outside the CDR3, taken from reference TRBV5-1 and TRBJ2-6): KAGVTQTPRYLIKTRGQQVTLSCSPISGHRSVSWYQQTPGQGLQFLFEYFSETQRNKGNFPGRFSGRQFSNSRSEMNVSTLELGDSALYLCASSLGQRPGANVLTFGAGSRLTVL.

This rearrangement joins TRBV5-1 to TRBJ1-1, with D tentatively TRBD1 (6 bases). V lost 2 bases and J lost 2, with 13 bases in between. The CDR3 extends over 15 amino acids. Germline CDR1 is SGHRS and CDR2 is YFSETQ. CDR3 nucleotides: TGCGCCAGCAGCTTCGAAGGGGGACGAAACACTGAAGCTTTCTTT. Protein: CASSFEGGRNTEAFF.

This clonotype has only a few counts. The rearrangement links TRBV11-1 to TRBJ2-3, with TRBD2 as a possible D gene (6 bases). The CDR3 extends over 15 amino acids. The germline V and J ends were trimmed by 2 bases and 6 bases, with 15 bases remaining between them. Germline V gene sequence: CDR1 SGHAT, CDR2 FQDESV (reference sequence). The DNA for the CDR3 is TGTGCCAGCAGCTTATCAATCCAGGGAGGCGATACGCAGTATTTT. It is translated as CASSLSIQGGDTQYF.

The chain couples TRBV15 to TRBJ2-1; D unclear. CDR1 and CDR2 (germline): LNHNV, YYDKDF (reference sequence). This CDR3 comprises 15 residues. V dropped 0 bases and J dropped 6 bases, with 12 bases sitting between them. Here the CDR3 reads CATSRENTVGNEQFF. The CDR3 nucleotides read TGTGCCACCAGCAGAGAAAATACAGTTGGCAATGAGCAGTTCTTC.

This clonotype was counted many times. The chain couples TRBV27 to TRBJ1-6; D remains unclear. V lost 6 bases, J lost 0 bases, and 12 bases lay in between. The CDR3 runs 16 residues. Germline lookup yields CDR1 MNHEY and CDR2 SMNVEV (reference sequence). CDR3: CASSRQTSSYNSPLHF. CDR3 in DNA: TGTGCCAGCAGCCGCCAAACGAGCTCCTATAATTCACCCCTCCACTTT.

CDR3 DNA sequence: TGTGCCAGCAGCCCGCGGACCCTACCAGGGAACACCATATATTTT. It yields the protein CASSPRTLPGNTIYF. The genes are TRBV7-2 and TRBJ1-3; possibly TRBD1 for D (5 bases). Between the trimmed V and J ends, which lost 5 bases and 7 bases, there was a span of 18 bases. Germline V gives CDR1 SGHTA, CDR2 FQGNSA. There are 15 residues in the CDR3. Supplemented by reference TRBV7-2 and TRBJ1-3, the full variable domain reads GAGVSQSPSNKVTEKGKDVELRCDPISGHTALYWYRQSLGQGLEFLIYFQGNSAPDKSGLPSDRFSAERTGGSVSTLTIQRTQQEDSAVYLCASSPRTLPGNTIYFGEGSWLTVV.

The gene calls are TRBV27 and TRBJ2-3; D is tentatively TRBD1 or TRBD2 (5 bases each). The germline V gene has CDR1 MNHEY and CDR2 SMNVEV (reference sequence). This CDR3 contains 14 residues. V was trimmed by 4 bases and J by 5 bases, leaving 13 bases between them. CDR3 region: CASSSPGSRDTQYF. The CDR3 nucleotides read TGTGCCAGCAGTTCCCCAGGGAGTAGAGATACGCAGTATTTT.

This clonotype has a count of ten or more. The chain employs TRBV5-1 and TRBJ1-1, with TRBD1 matching over 8 bases. With 3 bases clipped from V and 1 base from J, the junction kept 8 bases outside the gene matches. Germline lookup yields CDR1 SGHRS and CDR2 YFSETQ. CDR3 length equals 16 residues. The CDR3 region is CASSSRTGPSNTEAFF. The CDR3, as DNA: TGCGCCAGCAGCTCGCGGACAGGGCCTTCGAACACTGAAGCTTTCTTT.

This chain uses TRBV7-9 with TRBJ1-1, with D perhaps TRBD1 (6 bases). Germline assignment: CDR1 SEHNR and CDR2 FQNEAQ (reference sequence). This CDR3 has 14 amino acids. V was cut by 1 base and J by 5 bases, with 11 bases left in between. CDR3 sequence reads: CASSLDQGKTEAFF. Here the CDR3 DNA reads TGTGCCAGCAGCTTAGATCAGGGGAAGACTGAAGCTTTCTTT.

This clonotype turned up a few times. V is TRBV20-1 and J is TRBJ1-4; 9 positions agree with TRBD1. Trimming took 5 bases from V and 5 from J; bases not matched to a gene: 3. The CDR3 length is 13 residues. CDR1 is DFQATT and CDR2 is SNEGSKA in the germline V gene (reference sequence). For the CDR3, the DNA is TGCAGTGCTCAACAGGGGGCGAATGAAAAACTGTTTTTT. Translated, it gives CSAQQGANEKLFF.

This clonotype was seen a few times. CDR3 nucleotide sequence: TGTGCCATCGGCTCGACGGTGGCAGAGGTCCCACCCCTCCACTTT. It codes for CAIGSTVAEVPPLHF. The V gene is TRBV10-3, the J gene TRBJ1-6; D remains ambiguous. The germline gives CDR1 ENHRY, CDR2 SYGVKD. This CDR3 is built from 15 residues. V was pared by 8 bases and J by 11 bases, with 22 bases between.